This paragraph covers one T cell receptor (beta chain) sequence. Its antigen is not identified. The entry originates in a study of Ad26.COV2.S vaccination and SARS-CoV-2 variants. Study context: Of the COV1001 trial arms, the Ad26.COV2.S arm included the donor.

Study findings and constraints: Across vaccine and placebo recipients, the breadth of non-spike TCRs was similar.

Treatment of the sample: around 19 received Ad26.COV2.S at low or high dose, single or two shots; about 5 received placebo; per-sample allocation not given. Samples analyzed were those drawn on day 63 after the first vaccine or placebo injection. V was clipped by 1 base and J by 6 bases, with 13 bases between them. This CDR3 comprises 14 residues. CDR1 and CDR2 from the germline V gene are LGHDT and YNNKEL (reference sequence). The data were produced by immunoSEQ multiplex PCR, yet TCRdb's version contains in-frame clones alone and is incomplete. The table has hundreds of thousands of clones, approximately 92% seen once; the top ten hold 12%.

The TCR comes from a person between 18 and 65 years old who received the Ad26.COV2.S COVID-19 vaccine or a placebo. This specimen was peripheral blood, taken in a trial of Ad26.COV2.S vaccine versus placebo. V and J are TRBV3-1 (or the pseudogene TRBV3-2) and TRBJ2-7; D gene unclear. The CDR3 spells CASSQVLSGGEQYF. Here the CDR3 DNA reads TGTGCCAGCAGCCAAGTTCTCTCCGGCGGCGAGCAGTACTTC.